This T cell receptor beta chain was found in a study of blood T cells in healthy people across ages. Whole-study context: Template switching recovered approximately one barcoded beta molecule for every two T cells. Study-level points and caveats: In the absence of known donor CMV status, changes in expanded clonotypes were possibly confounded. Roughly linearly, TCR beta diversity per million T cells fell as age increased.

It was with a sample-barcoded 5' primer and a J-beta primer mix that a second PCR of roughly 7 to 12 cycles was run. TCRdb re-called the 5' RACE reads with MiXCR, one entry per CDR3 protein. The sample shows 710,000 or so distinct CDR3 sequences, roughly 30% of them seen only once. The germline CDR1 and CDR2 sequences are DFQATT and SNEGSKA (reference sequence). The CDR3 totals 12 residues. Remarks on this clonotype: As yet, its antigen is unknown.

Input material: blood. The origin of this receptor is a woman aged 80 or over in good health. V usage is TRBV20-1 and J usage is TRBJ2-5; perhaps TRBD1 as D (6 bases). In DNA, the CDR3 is TGCAGGGCGAGACAGGACCAAGAGACCCAGTACTTC. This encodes CRARQDQETQYF.